In this sample, the clone carrying this T cell receptor beta chain is medium-sized. The data originate from a study of cytomegalovirus exposure and HLA in healthy donors. While unrecorded immune exposures were likely, the donors were nominally healthy when sampled. The V gene end was trimmed by 2 bases and the J gene end by 2 bases; junction bases not matched to a gene: 6. This CDR3 has 16 amino acids. CDR1 and CDR2 (germline): MNHNS, SASEGT. In the PCR, 60 Vbeta and 13 Jbeta primers were used. Libraries were prepared by immunoSEQ multiplex PCR; TCRdb keeps only in-frame clonotypes and omits some of them. There are under 200,000 clones in the sample; around 79% occur only once, and 7.4% lies in the top ten.

The origin of this receptor is a male donor in good health and CMV-seropositive. Material: PBMCs. This chain uses TRBV6-1 with TRBJ2-7; 10 nucleotides agree with TRBD1. The CDR3 sequence is CASSELAGQGTYEQYF. The CDR3 DNA follows: TGTGCCAGCAGTGAATTGGCGGGACAGGGGACCTACGAGCAGTACTTC.